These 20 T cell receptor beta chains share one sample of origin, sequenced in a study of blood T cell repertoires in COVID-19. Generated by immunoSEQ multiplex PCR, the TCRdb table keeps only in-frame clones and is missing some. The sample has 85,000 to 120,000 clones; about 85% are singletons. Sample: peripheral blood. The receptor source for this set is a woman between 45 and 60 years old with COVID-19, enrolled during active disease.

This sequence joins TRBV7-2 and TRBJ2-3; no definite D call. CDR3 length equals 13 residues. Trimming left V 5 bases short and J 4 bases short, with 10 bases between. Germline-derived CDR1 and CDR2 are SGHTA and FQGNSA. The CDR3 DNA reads TGTGCCAGCAGCCGTCCCCCAGCAGATACGCAGTATTTT. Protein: CASSRPPADTQYF.

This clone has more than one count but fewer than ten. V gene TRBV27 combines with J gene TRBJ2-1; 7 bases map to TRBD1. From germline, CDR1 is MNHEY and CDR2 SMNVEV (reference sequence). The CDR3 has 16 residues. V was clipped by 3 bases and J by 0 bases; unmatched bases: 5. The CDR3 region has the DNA TGTGCCAGCAGTTTGGGACAGAGGAGCTCCTACAATGAGCAGTTCTTC. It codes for CASSLGQRSSYNEQFF.

CDR3 in DNA: TGTGCCAGTACCTTCGGGACTCATGGCTACACCTTC. Its protein product is CASTFGTHGYTF. The chain couples TRBV19 to TRBJ1-2; possibly TRBD1 for D (5 bases). This CDR3 has 12 residues. Trimming pared 7 bases from V and 6 bases from J, leaving 12 bases between. Germline V CDR1 and CDR2: LNHDA, SQIVND (reference sequence). The complete variable domain, with remaining parts taken from reference TRBV19 and TRBJ1-2, reads DGGITQSPKYLFRKEGQNVTLSCEQNLNHDAMYWYRQDPGQGLRLIYYSQIVNDFQKGDIAEGYSVSREKKESFPLTVTSAQKNPTAFYLCASTFGTHGYTFGSGTRLTVV.

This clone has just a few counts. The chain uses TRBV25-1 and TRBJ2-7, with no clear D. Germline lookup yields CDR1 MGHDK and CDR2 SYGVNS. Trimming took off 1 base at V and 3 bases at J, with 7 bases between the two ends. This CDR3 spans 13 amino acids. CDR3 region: CASSEFGSYEQYF. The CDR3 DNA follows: TGTGCCAGCAGTGAATTCGGTAGCTACGAGCAGTACTTC.

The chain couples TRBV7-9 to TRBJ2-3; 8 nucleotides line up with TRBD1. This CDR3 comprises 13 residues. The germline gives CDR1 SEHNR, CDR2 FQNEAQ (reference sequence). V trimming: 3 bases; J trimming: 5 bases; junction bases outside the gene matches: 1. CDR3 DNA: TGTGCCAGCAGCTTCGGACAGGGAGATACGCAGTATTTT. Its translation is CASSFGQGDTQYF. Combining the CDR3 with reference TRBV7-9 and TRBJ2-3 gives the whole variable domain DTGVSQNPRHKITKRGQNVTFRCDPISEHNRLYWYRQTLGQGPEFLTYFQNEAQLEKSRLLSDRFSAERPKGSFSTLEIQRTEQGDSAMYLCASSFGQGDTQYFGPGTRLTVL.

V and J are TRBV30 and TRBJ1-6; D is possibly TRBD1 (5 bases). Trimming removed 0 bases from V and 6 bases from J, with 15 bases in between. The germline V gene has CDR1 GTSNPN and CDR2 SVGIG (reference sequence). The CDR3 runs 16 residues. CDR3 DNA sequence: TGTGCCTGGAGTGTAACGGGGGGTATCAGTAATTCACCCCTCCACTTT. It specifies CAWSVTGGISNSPLHF. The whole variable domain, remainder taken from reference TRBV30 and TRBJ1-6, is SQTIHQWPATLVQPVGSPLSLECTVEGTSNPNLYWYRQAAGRGLQLLFYSVGIGQISSEVPQNLSASRPQDRQFILSSKKLLLSDSGFYLCAWSVTGGISNSPLHFGNGTRLTVT.

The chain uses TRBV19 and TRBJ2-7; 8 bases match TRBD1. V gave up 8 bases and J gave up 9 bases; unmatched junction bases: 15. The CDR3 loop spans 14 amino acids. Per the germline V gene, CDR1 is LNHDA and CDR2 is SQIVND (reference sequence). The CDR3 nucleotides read TGTGCCAGTTCCGACAGGGGCGGTGATTCGCCGCAGTACTTC. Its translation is CASSDRGGDSPQYF. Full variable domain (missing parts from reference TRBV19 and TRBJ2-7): DGGITQSPKYLFRKEGQNVTLSCEQNLNHDAMYWYRQDPGQGLRLIYYSQIVNDFQKGDIAEGYSVSREKKESFPLTVTSAQKNPTAFYLCASSDRGGDSPQYFGPGTRLTVT.

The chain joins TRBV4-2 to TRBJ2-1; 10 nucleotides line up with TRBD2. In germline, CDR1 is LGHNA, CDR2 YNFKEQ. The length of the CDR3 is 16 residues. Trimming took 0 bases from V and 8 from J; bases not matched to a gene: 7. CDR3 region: CASSQDTSGGAYEQFF. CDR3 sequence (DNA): TGTGCCAGCAGCCAAGATACCAGCGGGGGGGCCTATGAGCAGTTCTTC.

CDR3: CASSLTSSNEQFF. Written as DNA, the CDR3 is TGTGCCAGCAGCTTAACTAGCAGCAATGAGCAGTTCTTC. The rearrangement joins TRBV7-3 to TRBJ2-1; D remains ambiguous. Germline CDR1 is SGHTA and CDR2 is FQGTGA. V was clipped by 0 bases and J by 6 bases, with 6 bases between them. The CDR3 loop spans 13 amino acids.

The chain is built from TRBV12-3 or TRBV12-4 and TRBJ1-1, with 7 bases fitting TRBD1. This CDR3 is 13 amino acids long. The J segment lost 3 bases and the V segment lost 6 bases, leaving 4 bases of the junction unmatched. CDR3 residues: CASRDRADTEAFF. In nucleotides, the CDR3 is TGTGCCAGCAGAGACAGGGCGGACACTGAAGCTTTCTTT.

The CDR3 bases are TGTGCCAGCAGTTGGCAGGGGTGGGAGCTGTTTTTT. Amino acids: CASSWQGWELFF. V is TRBV11-2 and J is TRBJ2-2; perhaps TRBD1 as D (6 bases). Looked up from germline, CDR1 is SGHAT and CDR2 is FQNNGV. CDR3 length: 12 residues. V lost 6 bases and J 9 bases, leaving 11 bases between the germline ends.

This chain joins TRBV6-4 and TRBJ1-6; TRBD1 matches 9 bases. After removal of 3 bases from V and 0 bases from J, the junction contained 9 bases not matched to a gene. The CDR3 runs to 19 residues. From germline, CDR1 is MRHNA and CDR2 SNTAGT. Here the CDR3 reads CASSEEGTGIGSYNSPLHF. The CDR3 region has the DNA TGTGCCAGCAGTGAGGAAGGGACAGGGATCGGCTCCTATAATTCACCCCTCCACTTT.

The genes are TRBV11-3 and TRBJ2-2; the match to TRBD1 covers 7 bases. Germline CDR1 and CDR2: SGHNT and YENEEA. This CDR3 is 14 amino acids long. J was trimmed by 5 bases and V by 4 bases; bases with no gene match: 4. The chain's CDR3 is CASSSRTGTGELFF. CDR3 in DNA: TGTGCCAGCAGCTCAAGGACAGGAACCGGGGAGCTGTTTTTT.

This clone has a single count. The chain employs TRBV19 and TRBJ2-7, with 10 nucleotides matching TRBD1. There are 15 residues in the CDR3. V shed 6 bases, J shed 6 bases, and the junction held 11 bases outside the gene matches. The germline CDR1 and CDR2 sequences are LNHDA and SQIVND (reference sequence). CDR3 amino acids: CASSPFPGQGSEQYF. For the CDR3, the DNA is TGTGCCAGTAGCCCTTTTCCGGGACAGGGGAGCGAGCAGTACTTC.

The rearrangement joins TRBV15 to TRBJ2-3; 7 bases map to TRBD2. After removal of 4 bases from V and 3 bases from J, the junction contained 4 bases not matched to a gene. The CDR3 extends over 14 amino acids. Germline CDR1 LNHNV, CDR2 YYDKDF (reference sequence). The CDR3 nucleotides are TGTGCCACCAGCAAGCGGGGCGCAACAGATACGCAGTATTTT. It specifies CATSKRGATDTQYF.

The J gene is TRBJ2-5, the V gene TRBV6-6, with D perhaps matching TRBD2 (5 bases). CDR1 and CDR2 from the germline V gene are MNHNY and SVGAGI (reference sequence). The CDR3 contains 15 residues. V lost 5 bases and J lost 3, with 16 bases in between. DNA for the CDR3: TGTGCCAGCAGTCACCGGGATTGGGGAGAAGAGACCCAGTACTTC. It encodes CASSHRDWGEETQYF.

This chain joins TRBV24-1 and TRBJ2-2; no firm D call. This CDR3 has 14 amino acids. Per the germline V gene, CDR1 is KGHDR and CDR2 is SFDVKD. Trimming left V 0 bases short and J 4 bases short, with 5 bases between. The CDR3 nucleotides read TGTGCCACCAGTGATTTGGCAGGCACCGGGGAGCTGTTTTTT. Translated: CATSDLAGTGELFF.

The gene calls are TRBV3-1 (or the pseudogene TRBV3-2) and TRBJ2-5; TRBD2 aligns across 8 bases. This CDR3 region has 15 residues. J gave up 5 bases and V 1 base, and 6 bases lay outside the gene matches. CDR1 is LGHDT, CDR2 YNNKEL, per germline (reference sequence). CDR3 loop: CASSQALTSVETQYF. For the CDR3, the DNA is TGTGCCAGCAGCCAAGCCTTGACTAGCGTCGAGACCCAGTACTTC.

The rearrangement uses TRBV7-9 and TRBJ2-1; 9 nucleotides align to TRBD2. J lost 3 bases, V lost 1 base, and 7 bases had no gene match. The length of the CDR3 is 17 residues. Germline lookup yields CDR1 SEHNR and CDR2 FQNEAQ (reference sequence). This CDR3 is CASSLGAETSGYNEQFF. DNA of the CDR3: TGTGCCAGCAGCTTAGGGGCCGAGACTAGCGGCTACAATGAGCAGTTCTTC. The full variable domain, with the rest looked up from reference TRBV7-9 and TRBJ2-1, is DTGVSQNPRHKITKRGQNVTFRCDPISEHNRLYWYRQTLGQGPEFLTYFQNEAQLEKSRLLSDRFSAERPKGSFSTLEIQRTEQGDSAMYLCASSLGAETSGYNEQFFGPGTRLTVL.

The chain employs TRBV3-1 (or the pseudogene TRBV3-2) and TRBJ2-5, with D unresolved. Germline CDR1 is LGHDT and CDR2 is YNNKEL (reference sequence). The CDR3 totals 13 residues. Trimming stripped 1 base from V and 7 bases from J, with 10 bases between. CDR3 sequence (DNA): TGTGCCAGCAGCCAAGGGGCCTCGAGGACCCAGTACTTC. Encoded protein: CASSQGASRTQYF.